The entry below describes one T cell receptor beta chain. Its target is not known. The sample is drawn from a study of OX40 agonist ivuxolimab in advanced cancers. For the study at large: Every 2 weeks, patients received ivuxolimab intravenously, dosed at 0.01 to 10 mg/kg. Whole-study results and caveats: Circulating CD4+ and CD8+ T cells showed clonal expansion by week 6 at 0.1 to 3.0 mg/kg. Partial responders receiving 0.1-3.0 mg/kg showed among the lowest clonal expansion.

Using immunoSEQ multiplex PCR, the repertoire was profiled, and TCRdb retains in-frame clones only, with some absent. The sample records roughly 30,000 clones, almost 85% being singletons. CDR1 and CDR2 (germline): MGHDK, SYGVNS. CDR3 length: 18 residues. V shed 4 bases and J 0 bases; nucleotides not matched to a gene: 10. The TCR sequence derives from an adult with an advanced solid tumor such as melanoma, head and neck, liver or kidney cancer. The material sequenced was CD4+ or CD8+ T cells sorted from blood, taken in a trial of the OX40 agonist ivuxolimab. The chain joins TRBV25-1 to TRBJ1-4; the match to TRBD1 covers 8 bases. The CDR3 is CASSAWTGTLATNEKLFF. The CDR3 nucleotides read TGTGCCAGCAGTGCCTGGACAGGGACCCTTGCAACTAATGAAAAACTGTTTTTT.